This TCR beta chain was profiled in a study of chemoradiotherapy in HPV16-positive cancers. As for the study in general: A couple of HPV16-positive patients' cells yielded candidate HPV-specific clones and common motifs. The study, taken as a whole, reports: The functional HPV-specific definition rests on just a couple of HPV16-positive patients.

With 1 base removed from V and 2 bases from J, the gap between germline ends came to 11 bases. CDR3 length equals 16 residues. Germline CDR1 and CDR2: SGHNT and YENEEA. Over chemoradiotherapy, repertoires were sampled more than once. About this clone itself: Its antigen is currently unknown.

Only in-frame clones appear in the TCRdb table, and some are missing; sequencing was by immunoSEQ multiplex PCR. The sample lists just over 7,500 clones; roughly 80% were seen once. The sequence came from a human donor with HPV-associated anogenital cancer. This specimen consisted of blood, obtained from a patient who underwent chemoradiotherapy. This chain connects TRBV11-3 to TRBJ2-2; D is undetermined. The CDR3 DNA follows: TGTGCCAGCAGCTTAGTCTGGGGTCCAAACACCGGGGAGCTGTTTTTT. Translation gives CASSLVWGPNTGELFF.